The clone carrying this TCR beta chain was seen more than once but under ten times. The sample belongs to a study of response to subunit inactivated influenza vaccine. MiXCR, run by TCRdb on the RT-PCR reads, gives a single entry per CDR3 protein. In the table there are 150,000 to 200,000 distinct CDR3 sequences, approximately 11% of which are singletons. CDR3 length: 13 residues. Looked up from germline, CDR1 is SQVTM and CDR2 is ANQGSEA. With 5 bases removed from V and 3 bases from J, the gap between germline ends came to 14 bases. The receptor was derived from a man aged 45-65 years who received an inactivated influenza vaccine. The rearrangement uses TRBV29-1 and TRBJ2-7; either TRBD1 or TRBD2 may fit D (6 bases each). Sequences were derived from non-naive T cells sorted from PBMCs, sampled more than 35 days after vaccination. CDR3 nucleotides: TGCAGCGTTCAGTGGGGGGCACACTACGAGCAGTACTTC. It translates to CSVQWGAHYEQYF.